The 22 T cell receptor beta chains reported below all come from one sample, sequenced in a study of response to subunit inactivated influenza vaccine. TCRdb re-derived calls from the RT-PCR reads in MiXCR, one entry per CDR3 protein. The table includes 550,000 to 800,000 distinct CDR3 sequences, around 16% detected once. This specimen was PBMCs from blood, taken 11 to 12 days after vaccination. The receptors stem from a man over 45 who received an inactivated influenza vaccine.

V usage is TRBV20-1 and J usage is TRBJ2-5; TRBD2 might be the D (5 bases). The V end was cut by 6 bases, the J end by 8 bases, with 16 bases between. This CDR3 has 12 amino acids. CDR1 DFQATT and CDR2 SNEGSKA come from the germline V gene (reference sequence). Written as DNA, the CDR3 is TGCAGTGCCAAACAACTAGAAGTTACCCAGTACTTC. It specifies CSAKQLEVTQYF.

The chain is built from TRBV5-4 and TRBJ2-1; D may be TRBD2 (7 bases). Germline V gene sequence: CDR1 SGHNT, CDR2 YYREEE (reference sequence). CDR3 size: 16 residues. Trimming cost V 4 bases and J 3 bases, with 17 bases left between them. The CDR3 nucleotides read TGTGCCAGCAGCCGGCGGGGGCTAGCGGTCTACAATGAGCAGTTCTTC. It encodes CASSRRGLAVYNEQFF.

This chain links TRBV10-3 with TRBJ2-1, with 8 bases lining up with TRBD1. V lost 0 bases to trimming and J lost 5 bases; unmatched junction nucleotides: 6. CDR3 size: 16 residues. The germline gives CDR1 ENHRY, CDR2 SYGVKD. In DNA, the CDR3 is TGTGCCATCAGTGAGTCTATGGGACAGGTCAACAATGAGCAGTTCTTC. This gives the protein CAISESMGQVNNEQFF.

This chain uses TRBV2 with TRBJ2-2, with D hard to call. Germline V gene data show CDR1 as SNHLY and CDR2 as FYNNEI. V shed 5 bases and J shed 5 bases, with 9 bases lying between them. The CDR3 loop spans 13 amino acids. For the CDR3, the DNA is TGTGCCAGCAGTAGACCCCGGACCGGGGAGCTGTTTTTT. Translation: CASSRPRTGELFF.

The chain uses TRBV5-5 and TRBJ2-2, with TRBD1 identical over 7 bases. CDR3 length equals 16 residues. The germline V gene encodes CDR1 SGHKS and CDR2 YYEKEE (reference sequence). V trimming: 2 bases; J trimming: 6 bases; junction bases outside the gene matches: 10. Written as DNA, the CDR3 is TGTGCCAGCAGCTTCGGGCAGGGGGTACCGGCCGGGGAGCTGTTTTTT. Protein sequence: CASSFGQGVPAGELFF.

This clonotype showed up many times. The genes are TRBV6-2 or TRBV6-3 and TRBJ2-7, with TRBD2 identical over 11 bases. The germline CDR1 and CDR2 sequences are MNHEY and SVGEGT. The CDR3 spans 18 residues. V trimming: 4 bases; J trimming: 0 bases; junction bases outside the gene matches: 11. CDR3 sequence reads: CASSSPLAGGKVSYEQYF. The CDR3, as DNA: TGTGCCAGCAGTTCCCCCCTAGCGGGAGGAAAAGTCTCCTACGAGCAGTACTTC.

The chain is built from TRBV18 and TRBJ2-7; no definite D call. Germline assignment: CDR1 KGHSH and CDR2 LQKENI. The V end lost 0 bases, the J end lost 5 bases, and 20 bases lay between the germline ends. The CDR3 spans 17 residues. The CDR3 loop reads CASSPPNKGLGYDEQYF. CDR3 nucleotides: TGTGCCAGCTCACCACCGAATAAAGGATTGGGCTACGACGAGCAGTACTTC.

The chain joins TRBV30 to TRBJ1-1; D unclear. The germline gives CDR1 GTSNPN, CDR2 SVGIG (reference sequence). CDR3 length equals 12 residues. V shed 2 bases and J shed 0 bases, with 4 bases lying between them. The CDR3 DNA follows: TGTGCCTGGAGTTGGGTGAACACTGAAGCTTTCTTT. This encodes CAWSWVNTEAFF.

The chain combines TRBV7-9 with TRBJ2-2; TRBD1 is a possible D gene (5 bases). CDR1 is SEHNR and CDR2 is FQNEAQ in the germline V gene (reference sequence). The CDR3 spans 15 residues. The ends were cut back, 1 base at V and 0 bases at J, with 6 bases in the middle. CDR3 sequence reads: CASSLVQANTGELFF. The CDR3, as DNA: TGTGCCAGCAGCTTAGTACAGGCGAACACCGGGGAGCTGTTTTTT.

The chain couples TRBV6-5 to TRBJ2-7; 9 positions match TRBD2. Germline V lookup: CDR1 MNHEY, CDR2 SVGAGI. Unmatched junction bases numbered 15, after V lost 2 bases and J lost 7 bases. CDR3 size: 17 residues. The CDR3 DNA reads TGTGCCAGCAGTTACCGATCCACCTTAGCGGGAGTGGGGGAGCAGTACTTC. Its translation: CASSYRSTLAGVGEQYF.

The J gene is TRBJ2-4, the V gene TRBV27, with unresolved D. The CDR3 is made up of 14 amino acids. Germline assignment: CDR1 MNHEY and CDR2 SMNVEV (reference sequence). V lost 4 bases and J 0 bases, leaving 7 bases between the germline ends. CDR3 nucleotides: TGTGCCAGCAGTTCCATTTTAGCCAAAAACATTCAGTACTTC. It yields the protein CASSSILAKNIQYF.

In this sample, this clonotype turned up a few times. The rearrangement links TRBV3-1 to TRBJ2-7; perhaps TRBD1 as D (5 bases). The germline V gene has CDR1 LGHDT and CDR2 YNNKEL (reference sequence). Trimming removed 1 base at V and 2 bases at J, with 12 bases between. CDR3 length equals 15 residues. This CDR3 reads CASSQVLGRTYEQYF. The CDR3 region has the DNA TGTGCCAGCAGCCAAGTACTGGGGCGAACCTACGAGCAGTACTTC.

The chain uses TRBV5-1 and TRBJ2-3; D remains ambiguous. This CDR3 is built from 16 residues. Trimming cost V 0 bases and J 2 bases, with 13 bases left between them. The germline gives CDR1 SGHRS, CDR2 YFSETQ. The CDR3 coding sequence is TGCGCCAGCAGCTTGGCCGACTTCATCCTCACAGATACGCAGTATTTT. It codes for CASSLADFILTDTQYF.

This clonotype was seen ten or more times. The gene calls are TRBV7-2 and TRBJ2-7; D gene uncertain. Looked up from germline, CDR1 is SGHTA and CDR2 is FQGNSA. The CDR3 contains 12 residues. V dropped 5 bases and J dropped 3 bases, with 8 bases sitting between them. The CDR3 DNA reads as TGTGCCAGCAGCATCAGTCGCTACGAGCAGTACTTC. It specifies CASSISRYEQYF. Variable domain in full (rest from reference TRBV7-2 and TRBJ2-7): GAGVSQSPSNKVTEKGKDVELRCDPISGHTALYWYRQSLGQGLEFLIYFQGNSAPDKSGLPSDRFSAERTGGSVSTLTIQRTQQEDSAVYLCASSISRYEQYFGPGTRLTVT.

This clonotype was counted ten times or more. This CDR3 is CSVEELDKYQETQYF. The CDR3 DNA is TGCAGCGTTGAAGAGTTGGACAAATACCAAGAGACCCAGTACTTC. The gene calls are TRBV29-1 and TRBJ2-5, with a possible D match to TRBD1 (5 bases). V gave up 0 bases and J gave up 0 bases, with 11 bases separating them. CDR1 is SQVTM and CDR2 is ANQGSEA in the germline V gene. The CDR3 is 15 amino acids. Based on the CDR3 plus reference TRBV29-1 and TRBJ2-5, the full variable domain is SAVISQKPSRDICQRGTSLTIQCQVDSQVTMMFWYRQQPGQSLTLIATANQGSEATYESGFVIDKFPISRPNLTFSTLTVSNMSPEDSSIYLCSVEELDKYQETQYFGPGTRLLVL.

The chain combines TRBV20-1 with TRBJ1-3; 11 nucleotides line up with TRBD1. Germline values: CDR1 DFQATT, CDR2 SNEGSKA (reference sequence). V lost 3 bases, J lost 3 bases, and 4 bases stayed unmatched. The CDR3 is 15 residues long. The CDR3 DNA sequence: TGCAGTGCTAGGGGACAGGGGGTGGGTGGAAACACCATATATTTT. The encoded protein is CSARGQGVGGNTIYF.

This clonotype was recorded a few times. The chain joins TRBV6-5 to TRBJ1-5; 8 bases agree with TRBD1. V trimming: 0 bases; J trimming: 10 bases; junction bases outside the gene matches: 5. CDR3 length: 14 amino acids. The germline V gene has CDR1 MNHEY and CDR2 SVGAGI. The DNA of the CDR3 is TGTGCCAGCAGTTACTCACCAGGGGGCGGCCCCCAGCATTTT. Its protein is CASSYSPGGGPQHF.

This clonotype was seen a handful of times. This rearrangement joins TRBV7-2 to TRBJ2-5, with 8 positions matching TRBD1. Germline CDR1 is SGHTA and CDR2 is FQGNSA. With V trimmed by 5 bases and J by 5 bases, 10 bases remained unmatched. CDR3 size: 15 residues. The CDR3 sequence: CASSARTGSFETQYF. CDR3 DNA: TGTGCCAGCAGCGCCCGGACAGGGTCCTTCGAGACCCAGTACTTC.

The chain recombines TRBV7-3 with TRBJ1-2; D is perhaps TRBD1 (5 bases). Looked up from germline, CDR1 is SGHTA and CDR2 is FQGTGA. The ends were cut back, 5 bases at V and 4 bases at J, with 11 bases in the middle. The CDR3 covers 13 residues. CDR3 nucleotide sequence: TGTGCCAGCAGCAAAGGGGCAGGCTATGGCTACACCTTC. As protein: CASSKGAGYGYTF.

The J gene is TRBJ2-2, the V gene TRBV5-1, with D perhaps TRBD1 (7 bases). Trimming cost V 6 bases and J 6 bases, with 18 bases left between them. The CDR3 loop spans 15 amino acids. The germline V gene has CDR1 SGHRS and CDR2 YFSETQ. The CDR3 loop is CASTYFDREAGELFF. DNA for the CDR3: TGCGCCAGCACCTACTTCGACAGGGAGGCCGGGGAGCTGTTTTTT.

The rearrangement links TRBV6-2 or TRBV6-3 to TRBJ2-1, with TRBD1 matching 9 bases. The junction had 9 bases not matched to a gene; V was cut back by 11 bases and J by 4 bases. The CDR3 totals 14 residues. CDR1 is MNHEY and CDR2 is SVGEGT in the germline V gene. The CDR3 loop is CASSGTGKYNEQFF. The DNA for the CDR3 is TGTGCCTCCTCCGGGACAGGGAAATACAATGAGCAGTTCTTC.

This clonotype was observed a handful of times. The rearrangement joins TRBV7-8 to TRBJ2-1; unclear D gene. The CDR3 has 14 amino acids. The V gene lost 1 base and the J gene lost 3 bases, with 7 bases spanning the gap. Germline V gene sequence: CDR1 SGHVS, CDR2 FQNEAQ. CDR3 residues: CASSLVSHYNEQFF. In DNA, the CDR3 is TGTGCCAGCAGCTTAGTGTCTCACTACAATGAGCAGTTCTTC. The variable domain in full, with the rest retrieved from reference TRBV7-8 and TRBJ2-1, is GAGVSQSPRYKVAKRGQDVALRCDPISGHVSLFWYQQALGQGPEFLTYFQNEAQLDKSGLPSDRFFAERPEGSVSTLKIQRTQQEDSAVYLCASSLVSHYNEQFFGPGTRLTVL.